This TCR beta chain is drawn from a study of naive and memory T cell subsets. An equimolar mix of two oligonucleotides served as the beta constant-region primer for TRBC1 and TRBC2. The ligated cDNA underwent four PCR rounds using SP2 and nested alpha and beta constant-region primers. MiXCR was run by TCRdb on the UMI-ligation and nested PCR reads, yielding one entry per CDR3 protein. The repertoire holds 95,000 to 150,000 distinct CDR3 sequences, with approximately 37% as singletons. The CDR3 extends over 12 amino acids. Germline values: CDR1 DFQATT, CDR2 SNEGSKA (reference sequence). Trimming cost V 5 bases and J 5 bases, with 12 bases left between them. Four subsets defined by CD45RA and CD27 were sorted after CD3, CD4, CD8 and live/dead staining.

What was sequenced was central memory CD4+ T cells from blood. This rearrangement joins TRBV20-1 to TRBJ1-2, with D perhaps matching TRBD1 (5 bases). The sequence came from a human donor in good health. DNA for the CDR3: TGCAGTGCTCCAAAGACAGATTATGGCTACACCTTC. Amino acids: CSAPKTDYGYTF.